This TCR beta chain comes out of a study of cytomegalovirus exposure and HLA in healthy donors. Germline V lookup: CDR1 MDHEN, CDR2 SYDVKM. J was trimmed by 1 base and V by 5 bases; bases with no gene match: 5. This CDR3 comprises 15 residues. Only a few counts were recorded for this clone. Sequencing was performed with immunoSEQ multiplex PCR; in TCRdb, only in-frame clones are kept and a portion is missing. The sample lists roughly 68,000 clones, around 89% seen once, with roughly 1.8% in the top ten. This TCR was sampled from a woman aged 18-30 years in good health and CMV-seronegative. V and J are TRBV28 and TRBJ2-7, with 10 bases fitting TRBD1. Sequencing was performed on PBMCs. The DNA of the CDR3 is TGTGCCAGCAGTCGGGGACAGGGGTCATCCTACGAGCAGTACTTC. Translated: CASSRGQGSSYEQYF.